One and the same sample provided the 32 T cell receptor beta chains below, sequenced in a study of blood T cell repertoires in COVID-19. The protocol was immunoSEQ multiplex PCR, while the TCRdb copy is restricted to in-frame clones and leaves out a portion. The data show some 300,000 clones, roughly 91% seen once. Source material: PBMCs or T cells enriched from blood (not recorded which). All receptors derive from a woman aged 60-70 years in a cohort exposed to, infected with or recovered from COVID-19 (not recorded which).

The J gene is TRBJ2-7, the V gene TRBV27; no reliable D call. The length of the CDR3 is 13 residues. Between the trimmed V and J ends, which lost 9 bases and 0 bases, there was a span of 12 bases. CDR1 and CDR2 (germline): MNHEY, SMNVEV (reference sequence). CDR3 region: CASQTSSSYEQYF. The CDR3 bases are TGTGCCAGTCAGACATCCAGCTCCTACGAGCAGTACTTC.

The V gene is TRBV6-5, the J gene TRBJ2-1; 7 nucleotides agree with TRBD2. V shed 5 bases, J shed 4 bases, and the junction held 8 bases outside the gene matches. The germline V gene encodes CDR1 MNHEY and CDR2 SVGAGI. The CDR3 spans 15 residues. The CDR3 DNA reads TGTGCCAGCAGTCCTCAAGCGGGAACGTACAATGAGCAGTTCTTC. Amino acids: CASSPQAGTYNEQFF.

The DNA of the CDR3 is TGTGCCAGCAGTCTAACTAGCGGGATTAATGAGCAGTTCTTC. It codes for CASSLTSGINEQFF. The rearrangement joins TRBV27 to TRBJ2-1, with 10 bases fitting TRBD2. Trimming cost V 5 bases and J 7 bases; bases outside gene matches: 5. This CDR3 contains 14 residues. CDR1 is MNHEY and CDR2 is SMNVEV in the germline V gene (reference sequence).

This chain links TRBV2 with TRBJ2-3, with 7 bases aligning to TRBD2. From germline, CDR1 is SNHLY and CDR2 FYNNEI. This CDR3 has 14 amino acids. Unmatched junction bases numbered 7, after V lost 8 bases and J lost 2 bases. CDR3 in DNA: TGTGCCAGCGGGGGGGTCTCGTACACAGATACGCAGTATTTT. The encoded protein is CASGGVSYTDTQYF.

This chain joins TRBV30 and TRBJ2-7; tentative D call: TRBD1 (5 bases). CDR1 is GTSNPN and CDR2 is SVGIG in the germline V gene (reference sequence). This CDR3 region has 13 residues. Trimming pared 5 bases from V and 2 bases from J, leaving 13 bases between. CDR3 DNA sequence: TGTGCCTGGGAGAGACAGAAAACCTACGAGCAGTACTTC. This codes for CAWERQKTYEQYF. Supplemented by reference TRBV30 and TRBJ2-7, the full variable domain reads SQTIHQWPATLVQPVGSPLSLECTVEGTSNPNLYWYRQAAGRGLQLLFYSVGIGQISSEVPQNLSASRPQDRQFILSSKKLLLSDSGFYLCAWERQKTYEQYFGPGTRLTVT.

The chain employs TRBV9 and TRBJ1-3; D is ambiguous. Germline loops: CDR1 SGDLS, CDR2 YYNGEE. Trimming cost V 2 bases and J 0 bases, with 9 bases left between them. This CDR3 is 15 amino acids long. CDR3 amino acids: CASSVGYSSGNTIYF. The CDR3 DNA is TGTGCCAGCAGCGTGGGCTATAGCTCTGGAAACACCATATATTTT. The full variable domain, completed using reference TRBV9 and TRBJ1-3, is DSGVTQTPKHLITATGQRVTLRCSPRSGDLSVYWYQQSLDQGLQFLIQYYNGEERAKGNILERFSAQQFPDLHSELNLSSLELGDSALYFCASSVGYSSGNTIYFGEGSWLTVV.

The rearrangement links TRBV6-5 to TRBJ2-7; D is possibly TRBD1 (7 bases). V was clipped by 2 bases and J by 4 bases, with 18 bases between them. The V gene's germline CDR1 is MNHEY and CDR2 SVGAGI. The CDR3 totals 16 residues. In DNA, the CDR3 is TGTGCCAGCAGTTACGGTCACAGGGGACTCGGGTACGAGCAGTACTTC. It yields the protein CASSYGHRGLGYEQYF.

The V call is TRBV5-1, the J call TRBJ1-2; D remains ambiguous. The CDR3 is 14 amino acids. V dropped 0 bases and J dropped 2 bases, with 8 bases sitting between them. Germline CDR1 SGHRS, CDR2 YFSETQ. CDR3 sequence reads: CASSLDIINYGYTF. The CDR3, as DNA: TGCGCCAGCAGCTTGGACATTATCAACTATGGCTACACCTTC.

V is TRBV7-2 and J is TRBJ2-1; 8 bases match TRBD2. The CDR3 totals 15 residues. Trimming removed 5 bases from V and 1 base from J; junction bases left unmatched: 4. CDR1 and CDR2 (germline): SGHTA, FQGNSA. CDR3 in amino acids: CASSTSGRSYNEQFF. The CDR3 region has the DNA TGTGCCAGCAGCACGAGCGGGAGATCCTACAATGAGCAGTTCTTC.

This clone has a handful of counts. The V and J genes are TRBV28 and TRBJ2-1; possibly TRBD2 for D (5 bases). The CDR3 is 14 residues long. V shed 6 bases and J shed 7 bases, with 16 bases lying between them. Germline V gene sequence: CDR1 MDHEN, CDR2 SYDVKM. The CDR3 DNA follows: TGTGCCAGCAGAGCTAGCTTAGCGAAAAATGAGCAGTTCTTC. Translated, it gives CASRASLAKNEQFF.

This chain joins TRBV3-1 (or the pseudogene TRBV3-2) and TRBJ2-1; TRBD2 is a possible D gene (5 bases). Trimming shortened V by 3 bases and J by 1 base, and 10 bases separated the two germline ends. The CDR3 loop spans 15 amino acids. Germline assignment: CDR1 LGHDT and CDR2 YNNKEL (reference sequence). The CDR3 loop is CASSQAGVSYNEQFF. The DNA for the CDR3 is TGTGCCAGCAGCCAGGCGGGCGTTTCCTACAATGAGCAGTTCTTC.

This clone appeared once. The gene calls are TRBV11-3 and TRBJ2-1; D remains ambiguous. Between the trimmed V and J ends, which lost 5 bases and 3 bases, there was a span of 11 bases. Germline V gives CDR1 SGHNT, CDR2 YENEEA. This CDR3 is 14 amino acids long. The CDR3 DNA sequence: TGTGCCAGCAGCAGGAGCCGCATCTACAATGAGCAGTTCTTC. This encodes CASSRSRIYNEQFF.

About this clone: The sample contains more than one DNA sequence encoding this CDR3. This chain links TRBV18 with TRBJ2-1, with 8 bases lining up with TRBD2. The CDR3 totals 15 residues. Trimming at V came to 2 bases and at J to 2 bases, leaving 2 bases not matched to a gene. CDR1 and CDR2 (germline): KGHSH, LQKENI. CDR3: CASSPTSGTYNEQFF. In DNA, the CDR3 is TGTGCCAGCTCACCAACTAGCGGAACCTACAATGAGCAGTTCTTC.

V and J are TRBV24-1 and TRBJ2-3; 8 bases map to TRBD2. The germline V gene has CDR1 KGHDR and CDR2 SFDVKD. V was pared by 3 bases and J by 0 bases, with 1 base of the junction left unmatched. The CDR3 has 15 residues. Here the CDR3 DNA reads TGTGCCACCAGTGATCCTAGCGGGAGCACAGATACGCAGTATTTT. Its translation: CATSDPSGSTDTQYF.

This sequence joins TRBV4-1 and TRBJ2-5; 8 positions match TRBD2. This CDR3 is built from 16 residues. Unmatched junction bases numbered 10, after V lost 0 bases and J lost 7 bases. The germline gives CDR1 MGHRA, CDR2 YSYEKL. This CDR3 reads CASSQEGTSGLGTQYF. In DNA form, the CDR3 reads TGCGCCAGCAGCCAAGAGGGAACTAGCGGTCTTGGGACCCAGTACTTC.

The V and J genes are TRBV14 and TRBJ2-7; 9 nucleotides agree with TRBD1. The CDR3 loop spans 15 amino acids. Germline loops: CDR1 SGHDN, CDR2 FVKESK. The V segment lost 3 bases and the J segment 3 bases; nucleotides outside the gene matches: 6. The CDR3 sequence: CASSHQRQGVYEQYF. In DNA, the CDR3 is TGTGCCAGCAGCCATCAAAGACAGGGGGTCTACGAGCAGTACTTC. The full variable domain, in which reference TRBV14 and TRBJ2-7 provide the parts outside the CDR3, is EAGVTQFPSHSVIEKGQTVTLRCDPISGHDNLYWYRRVMGKEIKFLLHFVKESKQDESGMPNNRFLAERTGGTYSTLKVQPAELEDSGVYFCASSHQRQGVYEQYFGPGTRLTVT.

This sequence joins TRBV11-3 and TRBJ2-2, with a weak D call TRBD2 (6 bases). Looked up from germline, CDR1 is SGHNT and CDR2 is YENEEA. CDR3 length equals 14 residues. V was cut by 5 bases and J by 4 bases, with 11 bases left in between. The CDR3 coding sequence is TGTGCCAGCAGCCGGGACTCCCGCACCGGGGAGCTGTTTTTT. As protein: CASSRDSRTGELFF.

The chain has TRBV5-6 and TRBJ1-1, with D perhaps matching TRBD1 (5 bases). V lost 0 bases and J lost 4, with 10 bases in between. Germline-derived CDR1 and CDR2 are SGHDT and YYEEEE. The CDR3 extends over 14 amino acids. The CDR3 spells CASSLAGSGTEAFF. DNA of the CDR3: TGTGCCAGCAGCTTGGCAGGGTCGGGCACTGAAGCTTTCTTT.

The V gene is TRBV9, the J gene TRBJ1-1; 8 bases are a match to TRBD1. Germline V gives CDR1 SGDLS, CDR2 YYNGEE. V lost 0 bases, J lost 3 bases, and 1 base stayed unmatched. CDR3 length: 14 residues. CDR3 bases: TGTGCCAGCAGCGTAGTGGACAGGGACACTGAAGCTTTCTTT. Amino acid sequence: CASSVVDRDTEAFF.

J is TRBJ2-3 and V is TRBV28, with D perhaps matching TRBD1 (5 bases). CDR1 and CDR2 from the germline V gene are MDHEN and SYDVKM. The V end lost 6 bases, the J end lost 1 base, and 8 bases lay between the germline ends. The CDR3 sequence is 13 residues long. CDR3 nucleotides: TGTGCCAGCAGGGGCAGGGGCACAGATACGCAGTATTTT. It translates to CASRGRGTDTQYF.

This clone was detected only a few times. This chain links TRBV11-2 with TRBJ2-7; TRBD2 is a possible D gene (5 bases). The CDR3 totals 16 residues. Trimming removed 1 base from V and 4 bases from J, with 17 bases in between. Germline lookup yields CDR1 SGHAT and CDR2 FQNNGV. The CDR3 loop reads CASSLVGVRILYEQYF. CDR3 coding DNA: TGTGCCAGCAGCTTAGTGGGAGTCCGGATCTTGTACGAGCAGTACTTC.

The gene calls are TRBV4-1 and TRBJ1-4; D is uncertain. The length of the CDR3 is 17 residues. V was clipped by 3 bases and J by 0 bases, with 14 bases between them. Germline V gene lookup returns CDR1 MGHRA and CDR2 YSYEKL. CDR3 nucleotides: TGCGCCAGCAGCCAGGTCCGCACGGGTGCAACTAATGAAAAACTGTTTTTT. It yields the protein CASSQVRTGATNEKLFF.

CDR3 region: CASTLRDRGTEAFF. DNA for the CDR3: TGTGCCAGTACCCTCAGGGACAGGGGCACTGAAGCTTTCTTT. V is TRBV19 and J is TRBJ1-1; TRBD1 matches at 10 bases. In germline, CDR1 is LNHDA, CDR2 SQIVND (reference sequence). The CDR3 runs to 14 residues. V gave up 7 bases and J gave up 4 bases; unmatched junction bases: 6.

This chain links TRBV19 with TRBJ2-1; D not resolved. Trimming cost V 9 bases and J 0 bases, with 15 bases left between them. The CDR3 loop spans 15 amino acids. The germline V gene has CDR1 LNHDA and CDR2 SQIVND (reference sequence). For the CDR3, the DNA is TGTGCCAGCGCGCCCGACCGGAGCTCCTACAATGAGCAGTTCTTC. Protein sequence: CASAPDRSSYNEQFF. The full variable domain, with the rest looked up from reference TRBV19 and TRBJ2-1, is DGGITQSPKYLFRKEGQNVTLSCEQNLNHDAMYWYRQDPGQGLRLIYYSQIVNDFQKGDIAEGYSVSREKKESFPLTVTSAQKNPTAFYLCASAPDRSSYNEQFFGPGTRLTVL.

The CDR3 DNA sequence: TGTGCCAGCAGCCTCAGAGACAGTACCTACGAGCAGTACTTC. Translating gives CASSLRDSTYEQYF. V is TRBV7-2 and J is TRBJ2-7; D possibly corresponds to TRBD1 (5 bases). The CDR3 runs to 14 residues. Germline V CDR1 and CDR2: SGHTA, FQGNSA. The V end was cut by 5 bases, the J end by 2 bases, with 13 bases between.

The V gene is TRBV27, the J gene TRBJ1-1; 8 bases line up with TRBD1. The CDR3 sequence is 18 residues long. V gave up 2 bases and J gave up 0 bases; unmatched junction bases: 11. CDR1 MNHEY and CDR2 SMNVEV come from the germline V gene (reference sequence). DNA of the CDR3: TGTGCCAGCAGTTTACTGGGGACAGGCAGGACCGTGAACACTGAAGCTTTCTTT. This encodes CASSLLGTGRTVNTEAFF.

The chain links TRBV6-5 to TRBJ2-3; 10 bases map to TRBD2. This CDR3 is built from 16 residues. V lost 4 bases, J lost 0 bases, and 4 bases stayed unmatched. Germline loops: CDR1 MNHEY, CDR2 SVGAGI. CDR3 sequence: CASSSMTSGSTDTQYF. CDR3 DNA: TGTGCCAGCAGTTCGATGACTAGCGGGAGCACAGATACGCAGTATTTT.

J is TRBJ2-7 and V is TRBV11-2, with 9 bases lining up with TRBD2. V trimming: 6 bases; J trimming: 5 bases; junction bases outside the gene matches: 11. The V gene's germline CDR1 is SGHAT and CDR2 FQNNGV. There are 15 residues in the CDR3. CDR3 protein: CASSPLGTSMNEQYF. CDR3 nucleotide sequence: TGTGCCAGCAGTCCTCTGGGGACTAGCATGAACGAGCAGTACTTC.

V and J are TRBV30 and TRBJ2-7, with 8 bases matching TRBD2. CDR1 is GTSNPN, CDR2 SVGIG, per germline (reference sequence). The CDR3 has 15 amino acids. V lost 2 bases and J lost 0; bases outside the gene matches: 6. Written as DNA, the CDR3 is TGTGCCTGGAGTCTAACGGGAGGGGTCTCCTACGAGCAGTACTTC. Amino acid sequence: CAWSLTGGVSYEQYF.

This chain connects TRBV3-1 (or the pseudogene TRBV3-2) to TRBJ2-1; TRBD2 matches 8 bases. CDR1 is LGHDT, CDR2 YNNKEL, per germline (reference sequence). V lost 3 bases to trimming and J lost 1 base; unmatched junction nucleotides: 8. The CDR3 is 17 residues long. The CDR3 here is CASSQRGAEWSYNEQFF. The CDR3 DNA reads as TGTGCCAGCAGCCAGCGGGGGGCGGAGTGGTCCTACAATGAGCAGTTCTTC.

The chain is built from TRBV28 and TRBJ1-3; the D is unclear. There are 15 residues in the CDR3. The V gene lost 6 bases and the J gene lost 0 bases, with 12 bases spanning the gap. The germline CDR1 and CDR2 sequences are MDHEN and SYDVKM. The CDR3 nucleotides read TGTGCCAGCAGCCGAGTCTCCCCCTCTGGAAACACCATATATTTT. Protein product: CASSRVSPSGNTIYF.

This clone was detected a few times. Written as DNA, the CDR3 is TGTGCCACTCGGGAGGGAACAGGGGGCGCGTATGGCTACACCTTC. Translating gives CATREGTGGAYGYTF. The rearrangement joins TRBV2 to TRBJ1-2; 9 bases fit TRBD1. Germline V gene lookup returns CDR1 SNHLY and CDR2 FYNNEI. The CDR3 is 15 residues long. Losses at the gene ends were 10 bases for V and 5 bases for J; bases not matched to a gene: 14.